This T cell receptor (beta chain) was captured by sequencing in a study of CD8 T cells in Susac syndrome. The TEMRA cells underwent FACS enrichment, while the CD8+ and CD4+ T cells underwent negative isolation. Reverse transcription of roughly 0.45 to 1 ug RNA was performed with random hexamers. Using its own MiXCR run on the immunoSEQ multiplex PCR reads, TCRdb lists one record per CDR3 protein. Seen here are 150,000 to 250,000 distinct CDR3 sequences, roughly 96% observed once, and the top ten hold around 0.085%. Sequencing was carried out using CD4+ T cells from PBMCs. The receptor's source is a human donor with multiple sclerosis.

The DNA of the CDR3 is TGTGCCACCAGTGATCAGACATCGGGCTACACCTTC. It specifies CATSDQTSGYTF. The chain is built from TRBV24-1 and TRBJ1-2; no clear D gene. This CDR3 has 12 residues. The germline CDR1 and CDR2 sequences are KGHDR and SFDVKD. The V end lost 3 bases, the J end lost 8 bases, and 9 bases lay between the germline ends.